This is a list of T cell receptor beta chains from one sample in a study of OX40 agonist ivuxolimab in advanced cancers. The assay was immunoSEQ multiplex PCR, and TCRdb's table has in-frame clones only and misses some. The table includes approximately 66,000 clones, 85% detected once. The sample consisted of CD4+ or CD8+ T cells sorted from blood, taken in a trial of the OX40 agonist ivuxolimab. The receptor set was obtained from an adult with an advanced solid tumor such as melanoma, head and neck, liver or kidney cancer. Each CDR3 is given with its conserved first and last residue. Fields, in order: D gene, clone size, V gene, J gene, CDR3 protein, CDR3 DNA. The D gene is left open where the match is weak. Not every row has a clone size; where given, it reads once, few, many or a size class.

D: NA; size: few; V: TRBV2; J: TRBJ2-2; CDR3: CASTRRFNTGELFF; DNA: TGTGCCAGCACCCGTAGGTTTAACACCGGGGAGCTGTTTTTT
D: TRBD2; size: NA; V: TRBV7-2; J: TRBJ2-7; CDR3: CASSLEAGPYEQYF; DNA: TGTGCCAGCAGCTTAGAAGCGGGACCCTACGAGCAGTACTTC
D: TRBD2; size: NA; V: TRBV7-9; J: TRBJ2-2; CDR3: CASSLASGRDTGELFF; DNA: TGTGCCAGCAGCTTAGCTAGCGGGAGGGACACCGGGGAGCTGTTTTTT
D: NA; size: once; V: TRBV5-8; J: TRBJ1-5; CDR3: CASSSEGEGNQPQHF; DNA: TGTGCCAGCAGCTCAGAGGGAGAAGGCAATCAGCCCCAGCATTTT
D: NA; size: NA; V: TRBV28; J: TRBJ1-5; CDR3: CASSASRLPQHF; DNA: TGTGCCAGCAGTGCCTCCCGTTTGCCCCAGCATTTT
D: TRBD1; size: NA; V: TRBV11-3; J: TRBJ1-1; CDR3: CASSLQGRYTEAFF; DNA: TGTGCCAGCAGCCTACAGGGGAGATACACTGAAGCTTTCTTT
D: TRBD1; size: NA; V: TRBV7-9; J: TRBJ2-2; CDR3: CASSFPPGQGNTGELFF; DNA: TGTGCCAGCAGCTTCCCACCGGGACAGGGTAACACCGGGGAGCTGTTTTTT
D: NA; size: once; V: TRBV7-9; J: TRBJ1-2; CDR3: CASAPGRTFFGYTF; DNA: TGTGCCAGCGCGCCGGGACGGACCTTTTTTGGCTACACCTTC
D: NA; size: NA; V: TRBV7-8; J: TRBJ2-4; CDR3: CASSPAGIAKNIQYF; DNA: TGTGCCAGCAGCCCAGCCGGGATAGCCAAAAACATTCAGTACTTC
D: NA; size: NA; V: TRBV18; J: TRBJ2-7; CDR3: CASSPGVTASYEQYF; DNA: TGTGCCAGCTCACCAGGTGTTACAGCCTCCTACGAGCAGTACTTC
D: NA; size: few; V: TRBV6-5; J: TRBJ2-3; CDR3: CASSSTREDTQYF; DNA: TGTGCCAGCAGTTCTACCAGGGAGGATACGCAGTATTTT
D: NA; size: NA; V: TRBV7-2; J: TRBJ1-1; CDR3: CASSSRGGTEAFF; DNA: TGTGCCAGCAGCTCCCGGGGGGGCACTGAAGCTTTCTTT
D: TRBD1; size: NA; V: TRBV5-5; J: TRBJ2-1; CDR3: CASSRTGDSYNEQFF; DNA: TGTGCCAGCAGCCGAACAGGGGACTCCTACAATGAGCAGTTCTTC
D: NA; size: NA; V: TRBV7-9; J: TRBJ1-4; CDR3: CASSPGSNEKLFF; DNA: TGTGCCAGCAGCCCCGGAAGTAATGAAAAACTGTTTTTT
D: NA; size: NA; V: TRBV10-2; J: TRBJ1-3; CDR3: CASRTASQNTIYF; DNA: TGCGCCAGCAGGACAGCTTCGCAAAACACCATATATTTT
D: NA; size: NA; V: TRBV2; J: TRBJ1-1; CDR3: CASMASPNTEAFF; DNA: TGTGCCAGCATGGCCTCTCCGAACACTGAAGCTTTCTTT
D: TRBD1; size: few; V: TRBV5-6; J: TRBJ2-5; CDR3: CASSLRQGASETQYF; DNA: TGTGCCAGCAGCTTGCGGCAGGGGGCCTCAGAGACCCAGTACTTC
D: NA; size: NA; V: TRBV27; J: TRBJ1-6; CDR3: CASSLSKNSPLHF; DNA: TGTGCCAGCAGTTTATCTAAAAATTCACCCCTCCACTTT
D: TRBD2; size: once; V: TRBV6-5; J: TRBJ2-1; CDR3: CASSQGLAVWYEQFF; DNA: TGTGCCAGCAGCCAGGGACTAGCGGTCTGGTATGAGCAGTTCTTC
D: TRBD1; size: NA; V: TRBV19; J: TRBJ1-4; CDR3: CASSPGTGQEKLFF; DNA: TGTGCCAGTAGTCCCGGGACAGGGCAAGAAAAACTGTTTTTT
D: TRBD2; size: NA; V: TRBV11-2; J: TRBJ2-7; CDR3: CASSLRTSGISYEQYF; DNA: TGTGCCAGCAGCTTAAGGACTAGCGGGATCTCCTACGAGCAGTACTTC
D: NA; size: NA; V: TRBV7-2; J: TRBJ2-6; CDR3: CASSLGSGANVLTF; DNA: TGTGCCAGCAGCTTGGGCTCTGGGGCCAACGTCCTGACTTTC
D: TRBD2; size: NA; V: TRBV6-4; J: TRBJ2-3; CDR3: CASSEGGLAGAHTDTQYF; DNA: TGTGCCAGCAGTGAAGGTGGGCTAGCGGGGGCCCACACAGATACGCAGTATTTT
D: TRBD1; size: once; V: TRBV7-9; J: TRBJ2-5; CDR3: CASSKRQGAETQYF; DNA: TGTGCCAGCAGCAAGCGACAGGGGGCGGAGACCCAGTACTTC
D: TRBD2; size: NA; V: TRBV2; J: TRBJ2-1; CDR3: CASVGSSGLDEQFF; DNA: TGTGCCAGCGTAGGTTCTAGCGGGCTCGATGAGCAGTTCTTC
D: TRBD1; size: NA; V: TRBV6-8; J: TRBJ2-7; CDR3: CASSSGTGMEQYF; DNA: TGTGCCAGCAGTTCCGGGACAGGGATGGAGCAGTACTTC
D: NA; size: NA; V: TRBV6-5; J: TRBJ2-1; CDR3: CASSMSGIASNEQFF; DNA: TGTGCCAGCAGTATGTCCGGGATAGCCTCCAATGAGCAGTTCTTC
D: TRBD1; size: NA; V: TRBV5-1; J: TRBJ2-7; CDR3: CASTVVGQGRDEQYF; DNA: TGCGCCAGCACCGTAGTTGGACAGGGTCGCGACGAGCAGTACTTC
D: NA; size: once; V: TRBV5-4; J: TRBJ1-2; CDR3: CASSRLNSGENGYTF; DNA: TGTGCCAGCAGCCGATTGAACAGTGGAGAAAATGGCTACACCTTC
D: NA; size: NA; V: TRBV7-9; J: TRBJ2-7; CDR3: CASSLVGQGYEQYF; DNA: TGTGCCAGCAGCTTAGTGGGGCAGGGTTACGAGCAGTACTTC
D: NA; size: NA; V: TRBV27; J: TRBJ1-2; CDR3: CASSKLALGRHGYTF; DNA: TGTGCCAGCAGTAAGTTAGCGTTGGGCAGGCATGGCTACACCTTC
D: NA; size: once; V: TRBV6-5; J: TRBJ1-5; CDR3: CASQPTDNQPQHF; DNA: TGTGCCAGCCAACCGACGGACAATCAGCCCCAGCATTTT
D: NA; size: NA; V: TRBV21-1; J: TRBJ2-3; CDR3: CASSQEPRHSGRATDTQYF; DNA: TGTGCCAGCAGCCAAGAGCCCCGCCATAGCGGGAGGGCCACAGATACGCAGTATTTT
D: TRBD1; size: NA; V: TRBV7-2; J: TRBJ1-1; CDR3: CASSSPTGAEAFF; DNA: TGTGCCAGCAGCTCACCGACAGGGGCTGAAGCTTTCTTT
D: NA; size: once; V: TRBV6-6; J: TRBJ1-6; CDR3: CASNSFNSPLHF; DNA: TGTGCCAGCAACAGCTTTAATTCACCCCTCCACTTT
D: NA; size: NA; V: TRBV28; J: TRBJ2-6; CDR3: CASRGARASGANVLTF; DNA: TGTGCCAGCAGGGGGGCCAGGGCGAGCGGGGCCAACGTCCTGACTTTC
D: NA; size: NA; V: TRBV19; J: TRBJ1-1; CDR3: CASSTSIWNTEAFF; DNA: TGTGCCAGTAGTACAAGCATATGGAACACTGAAGCTTTCTTT
D: TRBD1; size: NA; V: TRBV6-6; J: TRBJ2-5; CDR3: CASSGQGPFETQYF; DNA: TGTGCCAGCAGTGGACAGGGCCCTTTCGAGACCCAGTACTTC
D: NA; size: NA; V: TRBV2; J: TRBJ2-3; CDR3: CASRDPTGSDTQYF; DNA: TGTGCCAGCAGGGATCCAACAGGGTCAGATACGCAGTATTTT
D: NA; size: NA; V: TRBV6-5; J: TRBJ1-1; CDR3: CASSYSRTGTEAFF; DNA: TGTGCCAGCAGTTACTCGCGGACTGGCACTGAAGCTTTCTTT
D: NA; size: NA; V: TRBV6-1; J: TRBJ1-3; CDR3: CASSEISGNTIYF; DNA: TGTGCCAGCAGTGAAATCAGTGGAAACACCATATATTTT
D: NA; size: NA; V: TRBV7-9; J: TRBJ2-7; CDR3: CASSYKQGWYEQYF; DNA: TGTGCCAGCAGTTATAAGCAGGGTTGGTACGAGCAGTACTTC
D: NA; size: NA; V: TRBV19; J: TRBJ1-5; CDR3: CASQGQQGGNQPQHF; DNA: TGTGCCAGCCAAGGACAGCAGGGAGGCAATCAGCCCCAGCATTTT
D: NA; size: NA; V: TRBV5-6; J: TRBJ2-5; CDR3: CASSLGQIQETQYF; DNA: TGTGCCAGCAGCTTAGGACAAATACAAGAGACCCAGTACTTC
D: TRBD2; size: once; V: TRBV5-4; J: TRBJ2-2; CDR3: CASSLTSGSTGELFF; DNA: TGTGCCAGCAGCTTGACTAGCGGGAGCACCGGGGAGCTGTTTTTT
D: TRBD1; size: once; V: TRBV18; J: TRBJ1-1; CDR3: CASSGGQMNTEAFF; DNA: TGTGCCAGCTCGGGGGGACAGATGAACACTGAAGCTTTCTTT
D: NA; size: once; V: TRBV28; J: TRBJ1-1; CDR3: CASTLGGVASKGTEAFF; DNA: TGTGCCAGCACCCTGGGGGGGGTGGCCTCGAAAGGGACTGAAGCTTTCTTT
D: NA; size: once; V: TRBV9; J: TRBJ1-3; CDR3: CASSVEPGRTGNTIYF; DNA: TGTGCCAGCAGCGTAGAGCCGGGGAGGACTGGAAACACCATATATTTT
D: NA; size: NA; V: TRBV9; J: TRBJ2-1; CDR3: CASSVSLGDTEQFF; DNA: TGTGCCAGCAGCGTATCGCTAGGCGACACAGAGCAGTTCTTC
D: TRBD2; size: NA; V: TRBV5-4; J: TRBJ2-5; CDR3: CASSFYIRTSSQETQYF; DNA: TGTGCCAGCAGCTTCTACATCCGGACTAGCTCCCAAGAGACCCAGTACTTC
D: NA; size: NA; V: TRBV19; J: TRBJ2-7; CDR3: CASGATWSYEQYF; DNA: TGTGCCAGTGGCGCTACATGGAGCTACGAGCAGTACTTC
D: TRBD1; size: NA; V: TRBV6-5; J: TRBJ1-5; CDR3: CASRPRTGSNQPQHF; DNA: TGTGCCAGCAGACCCCGGACAGGTTCAAATCAGCCCCAGCATTTT
D: NA; size: medium-sized; V: TRBV2; J: TRBJ2-3; CDR3: CASTPTSRKDTQYF; DNA: TGTGCCAGCACCCCCACTAGCCGGAAGGATACGCAGTATTTT
D: NA; size: NA; V: TRBV28; J: TRBJ2-3; CDR3: CASSPGQSTDTQYF; DNA: TGTGCCAGCAGTCCCGGACAGTCCACAGATACGCAGTATTTT
D: NA; size: NA; V: TRBV30; J: TRBJ1-3; CDR3: CAWMGKAPPFSGNTIYF; DNA: TGTGCCTGGATGGGTAAGGCACCACCTTTCTCTGGAAACACCATATATTTT
D: TRBD1; size: few; V: TRBV18; J: TRBJ1-2; CDR3: CASSPRTGDYGYTF; DNA: TGTGCCAGCTCACCGCGGACAGGGGACTATGGCTACACCTTC
D: TRBD2; size: NA; V: TRBV11-3; J: TRBJ2-1; CDR3: CASSPGGAGGDEQFF; DNA: TGTGCCAGCAGTCCTGGGGGAGCGGGAGGGGATGAGCAGTTCTTC
D: NA; size: few; V: TRBV21-1; J: TRBJ1-2; CDR3: CASSPRSANRDGYTF; DNA: TGTGCCAGCAGCCCCCGCTCGGCAAATAGAGATGGCTACACCTTC
D: TRBD2; size: NA; V: TRBV11-1; J: TRBJ2-3; CDR3: CASSLGTSGVTDTQYF; DNA: TGTGCCAGCAGCTTGGGGACTAGCGGGGTAACAGATACGCAGTATTTT
D: TRBD1; size: NA; V: TRBV18; J: TRBJ1-6; CDR3: CASSRTGDNSPLHF; DNA: TGTGCCAGCTCTCGGACAGGGGATAATTCACCCCTCCACTTT